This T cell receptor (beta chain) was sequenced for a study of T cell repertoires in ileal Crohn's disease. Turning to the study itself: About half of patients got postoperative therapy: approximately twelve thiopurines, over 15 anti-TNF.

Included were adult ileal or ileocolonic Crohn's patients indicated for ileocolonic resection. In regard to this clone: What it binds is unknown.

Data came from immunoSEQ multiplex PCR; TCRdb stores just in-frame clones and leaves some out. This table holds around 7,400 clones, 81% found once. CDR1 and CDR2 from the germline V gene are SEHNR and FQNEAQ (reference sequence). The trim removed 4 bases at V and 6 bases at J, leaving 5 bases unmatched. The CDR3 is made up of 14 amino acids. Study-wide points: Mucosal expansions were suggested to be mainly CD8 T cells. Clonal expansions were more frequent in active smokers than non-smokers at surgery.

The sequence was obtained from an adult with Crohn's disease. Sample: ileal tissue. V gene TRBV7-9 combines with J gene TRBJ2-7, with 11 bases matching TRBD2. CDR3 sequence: CASSSTSGSPEQYF. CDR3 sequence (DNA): TGTGCCAGCAGCTCTACTAGCGGGAGTCCCGAGCAGTACTTC.